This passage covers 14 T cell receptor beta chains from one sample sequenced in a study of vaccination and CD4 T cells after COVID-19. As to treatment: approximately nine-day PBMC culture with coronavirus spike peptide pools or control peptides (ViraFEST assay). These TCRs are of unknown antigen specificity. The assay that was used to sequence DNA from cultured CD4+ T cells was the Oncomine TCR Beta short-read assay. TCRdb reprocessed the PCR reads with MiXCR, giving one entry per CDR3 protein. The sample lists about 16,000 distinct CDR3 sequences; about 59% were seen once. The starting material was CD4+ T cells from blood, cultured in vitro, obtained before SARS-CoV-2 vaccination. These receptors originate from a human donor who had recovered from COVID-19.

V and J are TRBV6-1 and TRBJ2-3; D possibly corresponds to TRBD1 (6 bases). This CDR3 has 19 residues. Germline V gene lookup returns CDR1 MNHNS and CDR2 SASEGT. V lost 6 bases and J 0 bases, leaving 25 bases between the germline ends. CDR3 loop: CASSPNGLFGGVSTDTQYF. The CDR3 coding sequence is TGTGCCAGCAGCCCCAACGGGTTATTTGGGGGCGTCAGCACAGATACGCAGTATTTT.

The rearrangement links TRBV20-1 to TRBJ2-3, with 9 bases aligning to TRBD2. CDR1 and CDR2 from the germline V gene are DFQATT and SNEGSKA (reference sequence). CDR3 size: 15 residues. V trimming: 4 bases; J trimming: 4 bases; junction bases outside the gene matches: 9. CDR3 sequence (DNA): TGCAGTGCTAATGTGCCTAGCGGGATTCCAGATACGCAGTATTTT. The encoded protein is CSANVPSGIPDTQYF.

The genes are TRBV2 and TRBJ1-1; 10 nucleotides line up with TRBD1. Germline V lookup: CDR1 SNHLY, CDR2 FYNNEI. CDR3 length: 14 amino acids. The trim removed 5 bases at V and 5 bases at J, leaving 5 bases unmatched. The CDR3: CASSPRTGGTEAFF. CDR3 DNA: TGTGCCAGCAGTCCAAGGACAGGGGGGACTGAAGCTTTCTTT.

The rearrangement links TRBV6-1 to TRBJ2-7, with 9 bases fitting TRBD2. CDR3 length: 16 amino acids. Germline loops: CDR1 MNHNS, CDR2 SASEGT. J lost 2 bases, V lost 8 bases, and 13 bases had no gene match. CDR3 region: CASRRTPSGDTYEQYF. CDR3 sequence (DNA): TGTGCCAGCCGGAGAACCCCTAGCGGGGATACCTACGAGCAGTACTTC.

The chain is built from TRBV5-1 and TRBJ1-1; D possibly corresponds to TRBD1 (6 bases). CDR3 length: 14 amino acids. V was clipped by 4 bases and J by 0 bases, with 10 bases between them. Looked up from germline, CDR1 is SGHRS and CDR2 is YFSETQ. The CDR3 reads CASSPRDMNTEAFF. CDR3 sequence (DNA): TGCGCCAGCAGCCCCCGGGACATGAACACTGAAGCTTTCTTT.

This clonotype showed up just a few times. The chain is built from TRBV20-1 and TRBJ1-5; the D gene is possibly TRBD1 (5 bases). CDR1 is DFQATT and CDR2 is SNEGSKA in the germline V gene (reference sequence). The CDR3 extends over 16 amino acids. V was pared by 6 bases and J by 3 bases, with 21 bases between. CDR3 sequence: CSAQMGGGHLNQPQHF. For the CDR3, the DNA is TGCAGTGCCCAGATGGGAGGAGGACATCTCAATCAGCCCCAGCATTTT.

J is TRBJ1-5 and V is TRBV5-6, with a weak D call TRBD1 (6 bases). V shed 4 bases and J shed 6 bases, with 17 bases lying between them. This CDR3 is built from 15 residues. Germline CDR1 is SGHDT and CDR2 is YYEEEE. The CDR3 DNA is TGTGCCAGCAGCCGACAGGACCGGACCGCTCAGCCCCAGCATTTT. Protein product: CASSRQDRTAQPQHF.

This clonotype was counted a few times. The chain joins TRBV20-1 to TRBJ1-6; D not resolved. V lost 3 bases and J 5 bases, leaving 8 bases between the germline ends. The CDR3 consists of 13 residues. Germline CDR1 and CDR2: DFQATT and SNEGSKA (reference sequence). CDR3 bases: TGCAGTGCTAGGGGTGGTAATAATTCACCCCTCCACTTT. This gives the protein CSARGGNNSPLHF.

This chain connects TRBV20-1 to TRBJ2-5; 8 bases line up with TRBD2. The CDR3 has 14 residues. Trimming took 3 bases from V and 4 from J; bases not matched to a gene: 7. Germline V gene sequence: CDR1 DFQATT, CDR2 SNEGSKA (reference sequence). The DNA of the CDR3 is TGCAGTGCTAGTCGGCGGGAGGTTGGAGAGACCCAGTACTTC. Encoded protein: CSASRREVGETQYF.

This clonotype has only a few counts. The DNA of the CDR3 is TGTGCCAACAGGGACTACCTCTTGGAGCAGTACTTC. Protein product: CANRDYLLEQYF. This chain connects TRBV2 to TRBJ2-7, with D possibly being TRBD2 (7 bases). V was clipped by 10 bases and J by 7 bases, with 17 bases between them. Germline CDR1 SNHLY, CDR2 FYNNEI. There are 12 residues in the CDR3.

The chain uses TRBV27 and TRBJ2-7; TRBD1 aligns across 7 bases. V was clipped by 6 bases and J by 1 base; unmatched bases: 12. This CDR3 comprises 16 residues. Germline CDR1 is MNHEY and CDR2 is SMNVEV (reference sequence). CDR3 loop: CASRKSRGTPSYEQYF. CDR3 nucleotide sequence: TGTGCCAGCAGGAAGAGCAGGGGGACCCCTTCCTACGAGCAGTACTTC.

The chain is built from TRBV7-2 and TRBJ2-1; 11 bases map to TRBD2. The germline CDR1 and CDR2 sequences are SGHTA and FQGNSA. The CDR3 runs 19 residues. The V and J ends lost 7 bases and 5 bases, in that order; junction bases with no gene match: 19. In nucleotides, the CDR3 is TGTGCCAGCACTCATAGGCGGACAGATACTAGCGGGAGACACAATGAGCAGTTCTTC. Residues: CASTHRRTDTSGRHNEQFF.

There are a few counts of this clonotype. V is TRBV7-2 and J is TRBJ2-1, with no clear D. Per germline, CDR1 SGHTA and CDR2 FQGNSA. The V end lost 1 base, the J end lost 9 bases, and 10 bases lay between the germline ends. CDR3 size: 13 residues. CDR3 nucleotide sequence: TGTGCCAGCAGCTTAGGAGTTTGGGCTGAGCAGTTCTTC. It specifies CASSLGVWAEQFF. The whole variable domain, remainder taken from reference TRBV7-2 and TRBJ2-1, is GAGVSQSPSNKVTEKGKDVELRCDPISGHTALYWYRQSLGQGLEFLIYFQGNSAPDKSGLPSDRFSAERTGGSVSTLTIQRTQQEDSAVYLCASSLGVWAEQFFGPGTRLTVL.

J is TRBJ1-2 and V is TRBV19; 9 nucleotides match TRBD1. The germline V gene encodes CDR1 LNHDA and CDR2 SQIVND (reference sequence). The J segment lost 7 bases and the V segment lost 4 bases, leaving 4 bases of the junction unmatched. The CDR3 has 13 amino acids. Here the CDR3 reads CASSTTGGSGYTF. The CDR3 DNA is TGTGCCAGTAGTACCACAGGGGGCAGTGGCTACACCTTC.